This T cell receptor beta chain was identified during a study of control samples from healthy donors and cancer patients. CDR1 is SEHNR and CDR2 is FQNEAQ in the germline V gene (reference sequence). The CDR3 consists of 13 residues. Trimming took 5 bases from V and 3 from J, leaving 11 bases between them. Sequencing was performed with immunoSEQ multiplex PCR; in TCRdb, only in-frame clones are kept and a portion is missing. The table has tens of thousands of clones, over 75% seen once. The clonotype originates from a man aged 35 to 55 in good health. The V gene is TRBV7-9, the J gene TRBJ2-7; D unclear. Sequencing was performed on blood. CDR3 sequence: CASSPPFSYEQYF. DNA of the CDR3: TGTGCCAGCAGCCCCCCTTTTAGCTACGAGCAGTACTTC.